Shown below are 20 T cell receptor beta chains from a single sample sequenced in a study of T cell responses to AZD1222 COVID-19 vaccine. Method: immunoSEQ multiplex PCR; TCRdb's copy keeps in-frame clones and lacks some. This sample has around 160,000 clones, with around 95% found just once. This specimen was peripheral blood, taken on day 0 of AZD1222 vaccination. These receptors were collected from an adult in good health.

CDR3 sequence reads: CASSLDRTSTDTQYF. The DNA for the CDR3 is TGTGCCAGCAGCTTGGATCGGACTAGCACAGATACGCAGTATTTT. The rearrangement joins TRBV5-4 to TRBJ2-3, with D perhaps TRBD2 (5 bases). Trimming left V 0 bases short and J 0 bases short, with 8 bases between. Germline V gives CDR1 SGHNT, CDR2 YYREEE (reference sequence). The CDR3 has 15 residues. Using reference TRBV5-4 and TRBJ2-3 for the parts outside the CDR3, the full variable domain is ETGVTQSPTHLIKTRGQQVTLRCSSQSGHNTVSWYQQALGQGPQFIFQYYREEENGRGNFPPRFSGLQFPNYSSELNVNALELDDSALYLCASSLDRTSTDTQYFGPGTRLTVL.

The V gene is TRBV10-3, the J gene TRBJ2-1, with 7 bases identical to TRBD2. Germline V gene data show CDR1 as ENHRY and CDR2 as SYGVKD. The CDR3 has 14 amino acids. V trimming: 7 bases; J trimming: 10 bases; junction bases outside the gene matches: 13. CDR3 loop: CAITEWEGLKEQFF. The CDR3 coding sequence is TGTGCCATCACCGAGTGGGAGGGCCTTAAAGAGCAGTTCTTC.

The CDR3 nucleotides are TGCGCCAGCAGCCAAGCGCGGCTACCGAACACCGGGGAGCTGTTTTTT. Translation gives CASSQARLPNTGELFF. The chain employs TRBV4-1 and TRBJ2-2; no clear D. Germline assignment: CDR1 MGHRA and CDR2 YSYEKL. V lost 1 base, J lost 0 bases, and 9 bases lay in between. The CDR3 length is 16 residues.

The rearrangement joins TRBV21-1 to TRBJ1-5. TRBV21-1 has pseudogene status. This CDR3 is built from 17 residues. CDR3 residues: CASSKVVRREGNQPQHF. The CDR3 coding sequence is TGTGCCAGCAGCAAAGTGGTTCGCAGGGAGGGCAATCAGCCCCAGCATTTT.

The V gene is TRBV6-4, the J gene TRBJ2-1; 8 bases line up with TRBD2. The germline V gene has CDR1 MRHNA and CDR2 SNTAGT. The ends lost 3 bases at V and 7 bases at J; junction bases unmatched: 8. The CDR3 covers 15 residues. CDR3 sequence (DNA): TGTGCCAGCAGTGAGAGCCCTGCTAGCGGGAATGAGCAGTTCTTC. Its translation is CASSESPASGNEQFF.

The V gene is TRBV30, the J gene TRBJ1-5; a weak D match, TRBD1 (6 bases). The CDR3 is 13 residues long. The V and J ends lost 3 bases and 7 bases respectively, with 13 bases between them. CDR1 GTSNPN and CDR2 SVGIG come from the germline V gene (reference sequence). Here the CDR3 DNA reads TGTGCCTGGAGCTCTCAGGGGAGCCAGCCCCAGCATTTT. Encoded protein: CAWSSQGSQPQHF.

The CDR3 protein is CASSLDERPMAETQYF. CDR3 DNA sequence: TGTGCCAGCAGCTTAGATGAACGTCCCATGGCAGAGACCCAGTACTTC. The J gene is TRBJ2-5, the V gene TRBV11-2; D gene unclear. The CDR3 length is 16 residues. The ends were cut back, 0 bases at V and 4 bases at J, with 15 bases in the middle. The germline gives CDR1 SGHAT, CDR2 FQNNGV. Full variable domain (missing parts from reference TRBV11-2 and TRBJ2-5): EAGVAQSPRYKIIEKRQSVAFWCNPISGHATLYWYQQILGQGPKLLIQFQNNGVVDDSQLPKDRFSAERLKGVDSTLKIQPAKLEDSAVYLCASSLDERPMAETQYFGPGTRLLVL.

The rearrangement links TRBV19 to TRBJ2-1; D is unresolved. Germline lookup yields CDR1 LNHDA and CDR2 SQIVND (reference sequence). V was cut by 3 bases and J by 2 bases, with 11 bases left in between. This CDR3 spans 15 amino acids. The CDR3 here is CASSISQDAYNEQFF. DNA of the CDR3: TGTGCCAGTAGTATCTCACAAGACGCCTACAATGAGCAGTTCTTC.

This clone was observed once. The chain's CDR3 is CASSLRSGRVDEQYF. DNA of the CDR3: TGTGCCAGCAGTTTACGTAGCGGGAGGGTCGACGAGCAGTACTTC. The genes are TRBV27 and TRBJ2-7; 11 bases match TRBD2. Germline values: CDR1 MNHEY, CDR2 SMNVEV (reference sequence). Germline trimming cut 2 bases from V and 5 bases from J; bases unmatched to any gene: 5. This CDR3 has 15 residues.

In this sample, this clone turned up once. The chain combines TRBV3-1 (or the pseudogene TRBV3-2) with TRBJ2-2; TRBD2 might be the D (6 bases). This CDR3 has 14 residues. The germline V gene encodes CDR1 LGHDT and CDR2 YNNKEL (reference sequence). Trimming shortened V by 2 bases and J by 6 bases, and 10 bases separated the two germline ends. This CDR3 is CASSQLGEAGELFF. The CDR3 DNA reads TGTGCCAGCAGCCAATTAGGGGAGGCCGGGGAGCTGTTTTTT.

CDR3: CASRETSGKTNTGELFF. CDR3 DNA sequence: TGTGCCAGCAGAGAAACTAGCGGGAAGACGAACACCGGGGAGCTGTTTTTT. The chain joins TRBV6-4 to TRBJ2-2, with 10 bases lining up with TRBD2. The germline V gene has CDR1 MRHNA and CDR2 SNTAGT. V lost 6 bases to trimming and J lost 0 bases; unmatched junction nucleotides: 7. CDR3 size: 17 residues.

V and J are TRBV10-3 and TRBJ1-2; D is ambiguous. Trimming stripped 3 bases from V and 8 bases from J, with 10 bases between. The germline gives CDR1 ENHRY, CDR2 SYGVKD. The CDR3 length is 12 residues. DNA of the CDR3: TGTGCCATCAGTGAAGCAGACTCGGGCTACACCTTC. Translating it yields CAISEADSGYTF.

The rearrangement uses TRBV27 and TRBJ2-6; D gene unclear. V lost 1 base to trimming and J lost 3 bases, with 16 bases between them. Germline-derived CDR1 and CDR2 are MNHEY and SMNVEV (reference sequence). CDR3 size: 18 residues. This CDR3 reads CASSLYPNVGRGANVLTF. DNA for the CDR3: TGTGCCAGCAGTTTATACCCCAACGTTGGGCGTGGGGCCAACGTCCTGACTTTC. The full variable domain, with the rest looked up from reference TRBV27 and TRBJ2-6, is EAQVTQNPRYLITVTGKKLTVTCSQNMNHEYMSWYRQDPGLGLRQIYYSMNVEVTDKGDVPEGYKVSRKEKRNFPLILESPSPNQTSLYFCASSLYPNVGRGANVLTFGAGSRLTVL.

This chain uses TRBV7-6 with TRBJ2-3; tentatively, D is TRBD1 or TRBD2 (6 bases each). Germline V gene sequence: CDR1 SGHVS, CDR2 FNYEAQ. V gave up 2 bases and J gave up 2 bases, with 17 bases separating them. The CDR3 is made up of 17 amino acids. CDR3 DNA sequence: TGTGCCAGCAGCTTAACCCCGGGGGCGGGACTCACAGATACGCAGTATTTT. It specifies CASSLTPGAGLTDTQYF.

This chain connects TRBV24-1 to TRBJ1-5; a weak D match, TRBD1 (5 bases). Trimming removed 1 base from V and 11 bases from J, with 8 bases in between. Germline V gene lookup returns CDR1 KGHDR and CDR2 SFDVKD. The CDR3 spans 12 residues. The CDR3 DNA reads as TGTGCCACCAGTGATTTCGGGGCGACCCAGCATTTT. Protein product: CATSDFGATQHF.

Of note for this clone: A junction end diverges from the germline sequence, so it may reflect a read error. Here the CDR3 DNA reads TGTGCCAGCAGCCAGAATCAACAGGACAGGAACTTC. It encodes CASSQNQQDRNF. The V and J genes are TRBV14 and TRBJ2-5; 7 bases align to TRBD1. The CDR3 has 12 amino acids. CDR1 is SGHDN, CDR2 FVKESK, per germline.

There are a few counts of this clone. CDR3 loop: CASSPTSYEQYF. DNA of the CDR3: TGCGCCAGCAGCCCTACTAGCTACGAGCAGTACTTC. The chain uses TRBV4-1 and TRBJ2-7, with D maybe TRBD2 (5 bases). Trimming took off 4 bases at V and 3 bases at J, with 7 bases between the two ends. Germline CDR1 reads MGHRA; CDR2 reads YSYEKL. This CDR3 contains 12 residues.

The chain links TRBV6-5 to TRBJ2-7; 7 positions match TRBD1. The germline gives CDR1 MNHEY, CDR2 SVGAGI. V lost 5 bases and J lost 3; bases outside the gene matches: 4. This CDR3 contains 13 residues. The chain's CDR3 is CASSRDRVYEQYF. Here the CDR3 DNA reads TGTGCCAGCAGTCGGGACAGAGTCTACGAGCAGTACTTC.

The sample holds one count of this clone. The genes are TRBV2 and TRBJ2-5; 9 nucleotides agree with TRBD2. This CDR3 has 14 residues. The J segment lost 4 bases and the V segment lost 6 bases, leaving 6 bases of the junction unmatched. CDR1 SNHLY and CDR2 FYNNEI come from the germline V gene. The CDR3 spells CASSTGLASETQYF. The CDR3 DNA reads TGTGCCAGCAGCACCGGACTAGCGTCAGAGACCCAGTACTTC. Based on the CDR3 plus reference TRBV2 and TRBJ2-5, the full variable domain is EPEVTQTPSHQVTQMGQEVILRCVPISNHLYFYWYRQILGQKVEFLVSFYNNEISEKSEIFDDQFSVERPDGSNFTLKIRSTKLEDSAMYFCASSTGLASETQYFGPGTRLLVL.

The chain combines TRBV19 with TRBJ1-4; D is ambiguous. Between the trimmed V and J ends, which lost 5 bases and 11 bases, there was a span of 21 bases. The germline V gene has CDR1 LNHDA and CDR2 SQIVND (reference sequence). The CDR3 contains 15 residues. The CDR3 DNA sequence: TGTGCCAGTAGTGTTGGAGCAGGCCCTCCGGGGAAACTGTTTTTT. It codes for CASSVGAGPPGKLFF. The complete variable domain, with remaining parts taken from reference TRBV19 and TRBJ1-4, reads DGGITQSPKYLFRKEGQNVTLSCEQNLNHDAMYWYRQDPGQGLRLIYYSQIVNDFQKGDIAEGYSVSREKKESFPLTVTSAQKNPTAFYLCASSVGAGPPGKLFFGSGTQLSVL.